What follows are 25 T cell receptor beta chains derived from one specimen sequenced in a study of shared clonotypes between healthy human individuals. The data were produced by immunoSEQ multiplex PCR, yet TCRdb's version contains in-frame clones alone and is incomplete. The repertoire includes around 530,000 clones, roughly 72% of them detected once, and approximately 12% sits in the top ten. The sequencing input was PBMCs. Receptors were obtained from a woman aged 35 to 49 in good health. Some clones in this sample may be carry-over from other donors' samples.

This clone was seen repeatedly, ten times or more. Within the sample, other DNA sequences also encode this same CDR3. The V call is TRBV5-1, the J call TRBJ1-1, with D perhaps TRBD1 (5 bases). CDR1 and CDR2 from the germline V gene are SGHRS and YFSETQ. This CDR3 region has 13 residues. V lost 1 base, J lost 12 bases, and 16 bases lay in between. CDR3 bases: TGCGCCAGCAGCTTGTGGGGTGCCAACAGGCCTTTCTTT. This gives the protein CASSLWGANRPFF.

DNA for the CDR3: TGTGCCAGCAGCTTAGATTCGGTTAGCAATCAGCCCCAGCATTTT. This encodes CASSLDSVSNQPQHF. The V gene is TRBV7-8, the J gene TRBJ1-5; D is undetermined. The CDR3 covers 15 residues. Per germline, CDR1 SGHVS and CDR2 FQNEAQ. Trimming stripped 1 base from V and 0 bases from J, with 7 bases between. The entire variable domain, with the rest obtained from reference TRBV7-8 and TRBJ1-5, is as follows: GAGVSQSPRYKVAKRGQDVALRCDPISGHVSLFWYQQALGQGPEFLTYFQNEAQLDKSGLPSDRFFAERPEGSVSTLKIQRTQQEDSAVYLCASSLDSVSNQPQHFGDGTRLSIL.

The chain links TRBV7-2 to TRBJ2-2, with 8 bases identical to TRBD2. Germline V CDR1 and CDR2: SGHTA, FQGNSA. The V segment lost 3 bases and the J segment 4 bases; nucleotides outside the gene matches: 13. The CDR3 has 18 residues. The CDR3 DNA is TGTGCCAGCAGCTTTGGACTAGCTAGGGCCCGGGGCACCGGGGAGCTGTTTTTT. It specifies CASSFGLARARGTGELFF.

This chain links TRBV4-1 with TRBJ2-1; D not certain. V shed 3 bases and J shed 8 bases, with 17 bases lying between them. Per the germline V gene, CDR1 is MGHRA and CDR2 is YSYEKL. This CDR3 contains 15 residues. This CDR3 reads CASSQGKEAWDEQFF. CDR3 coding DNA: TGCGCCAGCAGCCAGGGGAAAGAAGCTTGGGATGAGCAGTTCTTC.

This chain joins TRBV11-2 and TRBJ2-1, with 10 bases that match TRBD2. V dropped 6 bases and J dropped 0; count of bases not matched to a gene: 8. The CDR3 has 17 amino acids. The V gene's germline CDR1 is SGHAT and CDR2 FQNNGV. CDR3 sequence (DNA): TGTGCCAGCAGTCCTACGACTAGCGGGTACTCCTACAATGAGCAGTTCTTC. This sequence encodes CASSPTTSGYSYNEQFF.

The V gene is TRBV4-1, the J gene TRBJ1-2; D remains ambiguous. Trimming removed 0 bases at V and 2 bases at J, with 10 bases between. Germline-derived CDR1 and CDR2 are MGHRA and YSYEKL. The CDR3 is 15 amino acids. The CDR3 DNA reads as TGCGCCAGCAGCCAAGAATGGAACACCAACTATGGCTACACCTTC. Translation: CASSQEWNTNYGYTF.

This clone was found once. V and J are TRBV28 and TRBJ2-1, with TRBD2 identical over 7 bases. Losses at the gene ends were 3 bases for V and 7 bases for J; bases not matched to a gene: 6. This CDR3 is 14 amino acids long. Per germline, CDR1 MDHEN and CDR2 SYDVKM. The CDR3 spells CASSLWEGGNEQFF. CDR3 DNA: TGTGCCAGCAGTTTGTGGGAGGGAGGAAATGAGCAGTTCTTC.

The J gene is TRBJ2-7, the V gene TRBV30; unclear D gene. Germline V lookup: CDR1 GTSNPN, CDR2 SVGIG (reference sequence). Trimming took 3 bases from V and 6 from J, leaving 15 bases between them. The CDR3 has 13 residues. In DNA form, the CDR3 reads TGTGCCTGGAGCGCCGAGGTGGCGCTCGAGCAGTACTTC. It specifies CAWSAEVALEQYF.

The chain is built from TRBV7-2 and TRBJ2-2, with D hard to call. V was clipped by 1 base and J by 3 bases, with 6 bases between them. The CDR3 is 14 residues long. From germline, CDR1 is SGHTA and CDR2 FQGNSA. This CDR3 is CASSLEIYTGELFF. CDR3 in DNA: TGTGCCAGCAGCTTAGAGATCTACACCGGGGAGCTGTTTTTT.

The chain links TRBV28 to TRBJ2-7, with 11 bases that match TRBD2. CDR3 length equals 16 residues. V shed 2 bases, J shed 2 bases, and the junction held 5 bases outside the gene matches. The germline V gene encodes CDR1 MDHEN and CDR2 SYDVKM. CDR3 loop: CASSLAIAGGPYEQYF. CDR3 nucleotide sequence: TGTGCCAGCAGTTTAGCAATAGCGGGAGGGCCCTACGAGCAGTACTTC.

V and J are TRBV15 and TRBJ2-7; D perhaps matches TRBD2 (5 bases). CDR3 size: 16 residues. V shed 3 bases and J shed 2 bases, with 17 bases lying between them. The germline V gene has CDR1 LNHNV and CDR2 YYDKDF (reference sequence). CDR3 nucleotide sequence: TGTGCCACCAGCAGGGAGGATGGCAGCCTGACCTACGAGCAGTACTTC. It translates to CATSREDGSLTYEQYF.

V gene TRBV2 combines with J gene TRBJ2-7, with 10 bases aligning to TRBD2. Germline V gives CDR1 SNHLY, CDR2 FYNNEI. V dropped 11 bases and J dropped 7; count of bases not matched to a gene: 17. The CDR3 consists of 15 residues. The CDR3 region has the DNA TGTGCCTTCCGGCTCCCGCTAGCGGGAGTGGGGGAGCAGTACTTC. Protein product: CAFRLPLAGVGEQYF.

The chain recombines TRBV11-3 with TRBJ2-1; 7 bases match TRBD2. In germline, CDR1 is SGHNT, CDR2 YENEEA. The J segment lost 3 bases and the V segment lost 5 bases, leaving 4 bases of the junction unmatched. The CDR3 runs to 14 residues. Here the CDR3 reads CASSPGTIYNEQFF. CDR3 bases: TGTGCCAGCAGCCCCGGGACTATCTACAATGAGCAGTTCTTC.

This clone occurred once. The V call is TRBV6-5, the J call TRBJ2-1; D might be TRBD2 (6 bases). In germline, CDR1 is MNHEY, CDR2 SVGAGI. The CDR3 runs 13 residues. V lost 3 bases and J 9 bases, leaving 12 bases between the germline ends. The CDR3 coding sequence is TGTGCCAGCAGTTATCCACCGGGGGTTGAGCAGTTCTTC. Its translation: CASSYPPGVEQFF.

On this clone itself: A far larger clone is off by one base, so a read error is likely. The chain combines TRBV13 with TRBJ2-7; 10 nucleotides align to TRBD1. The germline gives CDR1 PRHDT, CDR2 FYEKMQ (reference sequence). The CDR3 spans 14 residues. The CDR3, as DNA: TGTGCCAGCAGCTCCCGACAGGGGGCGGATGAGCAGTGCTTC. This sequence encodes CASSSRQGADEQCF.

This clone has just one count. A much more abundant neighbour one base away suggests this may be a read error. This sequence joins TRBV6-5 and TRBJ1-2; the match to TRBD1 covers 7 bases. CDR1 is MNHEY, CDR2 SVGAGI, per germline. V trimming: 2 bases; J trimming: 6 bases; junction bases outside the gene matches: 12. This CDR3 spans 16 amino acids. This chain's CDR3 is CASSYPPGGEYDGYTF. CDR3 coding DNA: TGTGCCAGCAGTTACCCCCCAGGGGGAGAATATGATGGCTACACCTTC.

The chain joins TRBV6-5 to TRBJ2-5; D is possibly TRBD1 or TRBD2 (5 bases each). Germline assignment: CDR1 MNHEY and CDR2 SVGAGI. CDR3 length: 15 residues. The V end lost 7 bases, the J end lost 0 bases, and 15 bases lay between the germline ends. This chain's CDR3 is CASTPGRGHQETQYF. The CDR3 DNA follows: TGTGCCAGCACCCCCGGTAGGGGACACCAAGAGACCCAGTACTTC.

V and J are TRBV19 and TRBJ2-7; 12 bases are a match to TRBD2. The CDR3 is 17 residues long. J gave up 1 base and V 3 bases, and 7 bases lay outside the gene matches. Germline CDR1 reads LNHDA; CDR2 reads SQIVND (reference sequence). The CDR3 DNA follows: TGTGCCAGTAGTATGTTCGGGACTAGCGGGCTTTCCTACGAGCAGTACTTC. This translates into CASSMFGTSGLSYEQYF.

The chain combines TRBV30 with TRBJ2-5, with D unresolved. Germline V gene data show CDR1 as GTSNPN and CDR2 as SVGIG (reference sequence). Between the trimmed V and J ends, which lost 2 bases and 4 bases, there was a span of 2 bases. The CDR3 totals 10 residues. CDR3 loop: CAWSRETQYF. The CDR3 bases are TGTGCCTGGAGTAGAGAGACCCAGTACTTC.

DNA for the CDR3: TGTGCCAGCAGTCCCGGGGGGACAGGGAAAACCGGGGAGCTGTTTTTT. Translation gives CASSPGGTGKTGELFF. The V call is TRBV27, the J call TRBJ2-2, with 9 bases matching TRBD1. The germline V gene has CDR1 MNHEY and CDR2 SMNVEV (reference sequence). The CDR3 runs 16 residues. The V segment lost 5 bases and the J segment 5 bases; nucleotides outside the gene matches: 9.

The V gene is TRBV28, the J gene TRBJ2-5; TRBD1 or TRBD2 may be the D gene (5 bases each). The better agreement between TRBJ2-7 and the DNA end casts doubt on the J call. This CDR3 contains 14 residues. In germline, CDR1 is MDHEN, CDR2 SYDVKM. CDR3 DNA sequence: TGTGCCAGCAGGGGGGAAGGGGAGTCCTACGAGCAGTACTTC. Its protein is CASRGEGESYEQYF.

In its sample, this clone was seen once. The J gene is TRBJ2-7, the V gene TRBV28, with D possibly TRBD1 on 5 matching bases. CDR1 is MDHEN and CDR2 is SYDVKM in the germline V gene. The V gene lost 2 bases and the J gene lost 2 bases, with 13 bases spanning the gap. CDR3 length: 15 residues. CDR3 amino acids: CASSLGPTGTYEQYF. Written as DNA, the CDR3 is TGTGCCAGCAGTTTAGGGCCAACAGGCACCTACGAGCAGTACTTC.

A word on this clone: It is likely a read error: a sequence one base away is far more abundant. The chain carries TRBV5-4 and TRBJ2-2, with D possibly being TRBD2 (5 bases). This CDR3 is built from 16 residues. CDR1 is SGHNT, CDR2 YYREEE, per germline (reference sequence). The DNA for the CDR3 is TGTGCCAGCAGCTTGGACGCTAGGAGGAGCACCGGGGAGCTGCTTTTT. It specifies CASSLDARRSTGELLF.

The chain couples TRBV29-1 to TRBJ1-2, with a possible D match to TRBD1 (6 bases). Trimming stripped 6 bases from V and 4 bases from J, with 18 bases between. Germline V gene sequence: CDR1 SQVTM, CDR2 ANQGSEA. The CDR3 consists of 14 residues. The CDR3 reads CSVAPTGGIYGYTF. CDR3 nucleotide sequence: TGCAGCGTCGCTCCGACGGGGGGCATCTATGGCTACACCTTC.

The rearrangement uses TRBV18 and TRBJ2-2, with TRBD1 identical over 7 bases. From germline, CDR1 is KGHSH and CDR2 LQKENI. Trimming cost V 5 bases and J 3 bases; bases outside gene matches: 6. This CDR3 has 15 amino acids. DNA for the CDR3: TGTGCCAGCTCAACCACAGGGGAGCACACCGGGGAGCTGTTTTTT. This gives the protein CASSTTGEHTGELFF.